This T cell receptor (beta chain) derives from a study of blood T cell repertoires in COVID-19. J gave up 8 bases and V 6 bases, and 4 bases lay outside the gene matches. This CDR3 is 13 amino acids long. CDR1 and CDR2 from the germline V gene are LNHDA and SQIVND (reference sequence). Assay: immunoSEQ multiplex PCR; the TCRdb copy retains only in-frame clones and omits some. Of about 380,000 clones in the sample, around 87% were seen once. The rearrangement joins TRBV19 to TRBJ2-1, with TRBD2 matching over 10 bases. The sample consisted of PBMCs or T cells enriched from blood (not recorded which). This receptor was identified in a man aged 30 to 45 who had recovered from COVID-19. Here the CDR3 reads CASRSGGAHEQFF. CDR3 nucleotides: TGTGCCAGTAGAAGCGGGGGGGCTCATGAGCAGTTCTTC.